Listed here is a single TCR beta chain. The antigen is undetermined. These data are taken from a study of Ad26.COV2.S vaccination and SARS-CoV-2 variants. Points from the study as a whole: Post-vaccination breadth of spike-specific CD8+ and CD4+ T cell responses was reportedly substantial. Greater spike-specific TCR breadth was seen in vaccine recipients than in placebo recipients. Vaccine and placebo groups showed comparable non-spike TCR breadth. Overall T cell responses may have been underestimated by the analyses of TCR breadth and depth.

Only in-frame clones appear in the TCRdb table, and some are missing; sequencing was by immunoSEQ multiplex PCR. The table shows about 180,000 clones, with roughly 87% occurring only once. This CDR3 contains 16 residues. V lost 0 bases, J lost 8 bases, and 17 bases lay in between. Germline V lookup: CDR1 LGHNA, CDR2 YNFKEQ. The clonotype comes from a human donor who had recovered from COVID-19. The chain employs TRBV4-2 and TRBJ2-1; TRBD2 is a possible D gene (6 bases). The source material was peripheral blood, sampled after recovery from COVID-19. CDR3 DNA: TGTGCCAGCAGCCAAGATAGGAAGTCAGGAGGGGATGAGCAGTTCTTC. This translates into CASSQDRKSGGDEQFF.